This record concerns one TCR beta chain sequence. Its antigen is undetermined. These data come from a study of T cells after yellow fever vaccination. The wider study: The authors prepared low-cell-number fractions using SMART-Seq v4 Ultra Low Input. Findings of the study overall: Reappearance after the booster was observed for most primary-vaccination clones (around 95% CD4, about 85% CD8). Contaminants from the bulk population, in the form of abundant clonotypes, could be found in FACS-sorted repertoires.

The V gene lost 2 bases and the J gene lost 4 bases, with 6 bases spanning the gap. In germline, CDR1 is MNHEY, CDR2 SMNVEV (reference sequence). The CDR3 has 13 amino acids. Synthesis of TCR cDNA relied on 5'RACE template switching, which attached a universal primer site and UMIs. TCRdb called the 5' RACE reads again in MiXCR, with one record for every CDR3 protein. The data show some 600,000 distinct CDR3 sequences, more than 9% seen once. The rearrangement joins TRBV27 to TRBJ1-3; D is ambiguous. This TCR derives from a man aged 30 to 39 who received the YFV17D yellow fever vaccine. Source: PBMCs, taken on the day of the yellow fever booster vaccination. The CDR3 DNA follows: TGTGCCAGCAGTTTAAGAGAGGGAAACACCATATATTTT. It encodes CASSLREGNTIYF.